These 14 T cell receptor beta chains originate from one sample sequenced in a study of post-analysis software for immune sequencing data. Study-wide results and caveats: In patients, five TRBV segments were more frequent than in controls, with TRBV5-6, TRBV5-1 and TRBV20-1 among them.

Unique molecular identifiers were present in the TCR beta cDNA libraries. TCRdb used MiXCR to reprocess the PCR reads, holding one entry per CDR3 protein. The sample contains roughly 730,000 distinct CDR3 sequences, 25% to 30% of which appear only once. No antigens are known for them. Material: blood. All receptors come from a girl aged 10 to 17 with multiple sclerosis.

The chain couples TRBV14 to TRBJ2-3, with unresolved D. In germline, CDR1 is SGHDN, CDR2 FVKESK. Trimming removed 0 bases from V and 10 bases from J, with 11 bases in between. CDR3 length: 13 amino acids. DNA for the CDR3: TGTGCCAGCAGCCAAGACATGGACCGCGCGCAGTATTTT. Encoded protein: CASSQDMDRAQYF.

The J gene is TRBJ1-1, the V gene TRBV7-8; D is undetermined. V lost 8 bases, J lost 4 bases, and 20 bases lay in between. Germline V gene lookup returns CDR1 SGHVS and CDR2 FQNEAQ. CDR3 size: 15 residues. The CDR3: CASDPGRLRATEAFF. CDR3 coding DNA: TGTGCCAGCGATCCTGGACGACTTAGGGCCACTGAAGCTTTCTTT.

This sequence joins TRBV9 and TRBJ2-5, with TRBD1 matching 10 bases. Looked up from germline, CDR1 is SGDLS and CDR2 is YYNGEE. The V gene end was trimmed by 3 bases and the J gene end by 5 bases; junction bases not matched to a gene: 10. This CDR3 has 16 residues. The CDR3 region is CASSARDRGTGETQYF. For the CDR3, the DNA is TGTGCCAGCAGCGCAAGGGACAGGGGCACCGGGGAGACCCAGTACTTC.

This clonotype has just a few counts. The chain combines TRBV29-1 with TRBJ2-2, with 9 nucleotides matching TRBD1. Germline CDR1 is SQVTM and CDR2 is ANQGSEA. This CDR3 is 15 amino acids long. The V gene end was trimmed by 6 bases and the J gene end by 7 bases; junction bases not matched to a gene: 12. DNA for the CDR3: TGCAGCGTCTCTGGGACAGGGCTCGTGGTCGGGGAGCTGTTTTTT. Its translation is CSVSGTGLVVGELFF.

J is TRBJ2-3 and V is TRBV20-1; the D gene is possibly TRBD2 (5 bases). Trimming took off 5 bases at V and 0 bases at J, with 15 bases between the two ends. CDR3 size: 15 residues. CDR1 and CDR2 from the germline V gene are DFQATT and SNEGSKA (reference sequence). Here the CDR3 reads CSASGWRTSTDTQYF. The CDR3, as DNA: TGCAGTGCTTCCGGATGGCGGACTAGCACAGATACGCAGTATTTT.

The V and J genes are TRBV7-9 and TRBJ1-2; perhaps TRBD1 as D (5 bases). CDR1 is SEHNR, CDR2 FQNEAQ, per germline (reference sequence). The CDR3 consists of 17 residues. Trimming removed 5 bases from V and 4 bases from J, with 23 bases in between. In DNA form, the CDR3 reads TGTGCCAGCAGCCCAGCCTCCCCAGGGAGAAGAGTCTATGGCTACACCTTC. It specifies CASSPASPGRRVYGYTF.

The chain uses TRBV20-1 and TRBJ1-5; D remains ambiguous. The CDR3 length is 19 residues. From germline, CDR1 is DFQATT and CDR2 SNEGSKA (reference sequence). Trimming removed 2 bases from V and 0 bases from J, with 23 bases in between. As DNA, the CDR3 is TGCAGTGCTAGATCCCCGTGGGCCGAACCCCCTTATAGCAATCAGCCCCAGCATTTT. It encodes CSARSPWAEPPYSNQPQHF.

This clonotype was recorded at least ten times. V is TRBV4-2 and J is TRBJ1-1, with D perhaps TRBD1 (6 bases). The ends were cut back, 1 base at V and 0 bases at J, with 9 bases in the middle. Germline CDR1 and CDR2: LGHNA and YNFKEQ. The CDR3 contains 15 residues. CDR3 amino acids: CASSQGGGMNTEAFF. CDR3 DNA: TGTGCCAGCAGCCAAGGGGGGGGCATGAACACTGAAGCTTTCTTT.

V gene TRBV5-1 combines with J gene TRBJ1-2; unclear D gene. The germline V gene encodes CDR1 SGHRS and CDR2 YFSETQ. The V gene lost 0 bases and the J gene lost 8 bases, with 11 bases spanning the gap. The CDR3 is made up of 13 amino acids. CDR3 residues: CASSLGTEIGYTF. The CDR3 bases are TGCGCCAGCAGCTTGGGAACAGAGATCGGCTACACCTTC.

The chain has TRBV27 and TRBJ1-1; weak D call: TRBD1 (5 bases). The CDR3 has 13 residues. Trimming stripped 3 bases from V and 10 bases from J, with 15 bases between. The germline gives CDR1 MNHEY, CDR2 SMNVEV (reference sequence). CDR3 coding DNA: TGTGCCAGCAGTTTTGGGGGGAACGCTGCAGCTTTCTTT. Its translation: CASSFGGNAAAFF.

This clonotype occurred a few times. The chain is built from TRBV20-1 and TRBJ2-1; TRBD2 aligns across 7 bases. Germline V gives CDR1 DFQATT, CDR2 SNEGSKA (reference sequence). Trimming took 2 bases from V and 7 from J; bases not matched to a gene: 5. This CDR3 is 13 amino acids long. CDR3 in DNA: TGCAGTGCTAGATCGCGGGGGAGGAATGAGCAGTTCTTC. This encodes CSARSRGRNEQFF.

Only a few counts were recorded for this clonotype. The J gene is TRBJ2-5, the V gene TRBV12-3 or TRBV12-4, with a weak D call TRBD1 (5 bases). This CDR3 comprises 13 residues. Trimming cost V 7 bases and J 2 bases, with 11 bases left between them. The CDR3 loop is CASTATEQETQYF. The CDR3 DNA is TGTGCCAGCACCGCGACAGAGCAAGAGACCCAGTACTTC.

This clonotype was recorded a few times. This chain uses TRBV3-1 with TRBJ2-5; 11 positions match TRBD1. The CDR3 is 15 amino acids. V trimming: 4 bases; J trimming: 5 bases; junction bases outside the gene matches: 6. Germline V gives CDR1 LGHDT, CDR2 YNNKEL (reference sequence). CDR3 amino acids: CASSRRTGGSETQYF. The CDR3 DNA is TGTGCCAGCAGCCGGCGGACAGGGGGCTCGGAGACCCAGTACTTC.

This clonotype has just a few counts. The gene calls are TRBV28 and TRBJ2-3; 9 bases agree with TRBD2. The germline gives CDR1 MDHEN, CDR2 SYDVKM. There are 16 residues in the CDR3. The junction had 12 bases not matched to a gene; V was cut back by 6 bases and J by 5 bases. The CDR3 loop reads CASSLLGREGRDTQYF. Here the CDR3 DNA reads TGTGCCAGCAGCCTCCTTGGGCGGGAGGGGAGAGATACGCAGTATTTT.